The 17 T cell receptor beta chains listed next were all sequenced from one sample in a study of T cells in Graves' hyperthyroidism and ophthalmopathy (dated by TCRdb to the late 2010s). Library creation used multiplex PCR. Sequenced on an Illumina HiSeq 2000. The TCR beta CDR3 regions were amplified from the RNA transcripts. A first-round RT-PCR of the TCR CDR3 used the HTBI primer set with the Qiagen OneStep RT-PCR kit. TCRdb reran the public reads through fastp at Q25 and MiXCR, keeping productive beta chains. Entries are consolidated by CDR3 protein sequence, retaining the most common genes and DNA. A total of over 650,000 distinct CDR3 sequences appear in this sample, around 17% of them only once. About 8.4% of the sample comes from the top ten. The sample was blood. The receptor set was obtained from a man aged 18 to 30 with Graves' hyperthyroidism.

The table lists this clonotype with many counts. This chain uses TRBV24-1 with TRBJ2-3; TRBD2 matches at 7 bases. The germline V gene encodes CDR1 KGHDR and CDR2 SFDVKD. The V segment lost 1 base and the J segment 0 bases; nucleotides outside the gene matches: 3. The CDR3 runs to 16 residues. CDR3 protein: CATSDFLADSTDTQYF. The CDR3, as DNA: TGTGCCACCAGTGATTTCCTAGCGGATAGCACAGATACGCAGTATTTT.

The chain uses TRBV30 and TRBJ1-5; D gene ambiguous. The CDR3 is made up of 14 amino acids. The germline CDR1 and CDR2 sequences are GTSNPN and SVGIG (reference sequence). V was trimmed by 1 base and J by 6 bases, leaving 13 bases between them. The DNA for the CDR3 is TGTGCCTGGAGTGGAGAAGGGTTTGGTCAGCCCCAGCATTTT. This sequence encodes CAWSGEGFGQPQHF.

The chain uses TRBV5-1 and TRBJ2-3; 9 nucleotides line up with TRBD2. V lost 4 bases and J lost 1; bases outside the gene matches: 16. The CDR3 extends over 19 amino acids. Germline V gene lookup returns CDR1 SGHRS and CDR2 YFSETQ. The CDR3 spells CASSTEVAGVRTGTDTQYF. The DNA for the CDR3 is TGCGCCAGCAGCACGGAGGTAGCGGGAGTGAGAACGGGCACAGATACGCAGTATTTT.

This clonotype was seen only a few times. CDR3 protein: CATSDSGTGPSNQPQHF. CDR3 sequence (DNA): TGTGCCACCAGTGATTCCGGGACAGGGCCTAGCAATCAGCCCCAGCATTTT. V usage is TRBV24-1 and J usage is TRBJ1-5; TRBD1 aligns across 9 bases. V lost 2 bases and J lost 0; bases outside the gene matches: 4. This CDR3 has 17 residues. Germline-derived CDR1 and CDR2 are KGHDR and SFDVKD.

The chain's CDR3 is CASRDWDNEQFF. CDR3 bases: TGTGCCAGCAGGGATTGGGACAATGAGCAGTTCTTC. J is TRBJ2-1 and V is TRBV6-1; D gene uncertain. V was trimmed by 6 bases and J by 5 bases, leaving 8 bases between them. CDR3 size: 12 residues. Germline V gives CDR1 MNHNS, CDR2 SASEGT.

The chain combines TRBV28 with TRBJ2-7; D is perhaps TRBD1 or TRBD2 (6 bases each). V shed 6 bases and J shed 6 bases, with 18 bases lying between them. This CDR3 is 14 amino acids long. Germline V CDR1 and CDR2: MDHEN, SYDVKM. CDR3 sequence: CASRPDSVRGEQYF. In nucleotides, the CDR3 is TGTGCCAGCAGACCGGACAGCGTGCGGGGCGAGCAGTACTTC. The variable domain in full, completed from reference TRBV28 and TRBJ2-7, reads DVKVTQSSRYLVKRTGEKVFLECVQDMDHENMFWYRQDPGLGLRLIYFSYDVKMKEKGDIPEGYSVSREKKERFSLILESASTNQTSMYLCASRPDSVRGEQYFGPGTRLTVT.

The CDR3 region has the DNA TGTGCCAGCAGCTTTTTTACTAGCGGGAGGAGCACAGATACGCAGTATTTT. Protein sequence: CASSFFTSGRSTDTQYF. The rearrangement links TRBV7-9 to TRBJ2-3; 12 bases are shared with TRBD2. The germline V gene has CDR1 SEHNR and CDR2 FQNEAQ (reference sequence). This CDR3 is built from 17 residues. V gave up 3 bases and J gave up 0 bases; unmatched junction bases: 4. Full variable domain (rest looked up from reference TRBV7-9 and TRBJ2-3): DTGVSQNPRHKITKRGQNVTFRCDPISEHNRLYWYRQTLGQGPEFLTYFQNEAQLEKSRLLSDRFSAERPKGSFSTLEIQRTEQGDSAMYLCASSFFTSGRSTDTQYFGPGTRLTVL.

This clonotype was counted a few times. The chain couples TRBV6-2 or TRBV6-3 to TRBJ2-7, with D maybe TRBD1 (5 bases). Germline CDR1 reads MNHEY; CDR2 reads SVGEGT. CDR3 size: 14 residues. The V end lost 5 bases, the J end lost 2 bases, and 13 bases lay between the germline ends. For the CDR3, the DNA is TGTGCCAGCAGTCCATACAGGACGGCCTACGAGCAGTACTTC. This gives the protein CASSPYRTAYEQYF.

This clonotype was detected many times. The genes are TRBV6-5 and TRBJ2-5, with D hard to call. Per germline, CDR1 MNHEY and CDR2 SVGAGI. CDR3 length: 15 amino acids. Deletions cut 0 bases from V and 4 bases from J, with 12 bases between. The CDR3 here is CASSYSRSQIETQYF. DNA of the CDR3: TGTGCCAGCAGTTACTCGAGGTCGCAGATAGAGACCCAGTACTTC.

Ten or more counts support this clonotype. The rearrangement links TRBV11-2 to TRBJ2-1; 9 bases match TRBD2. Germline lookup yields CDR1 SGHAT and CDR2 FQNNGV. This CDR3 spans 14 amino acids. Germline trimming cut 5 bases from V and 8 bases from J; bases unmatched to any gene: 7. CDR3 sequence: CASSHSGRSYEQFF. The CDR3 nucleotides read TGTGCCAGCAGCCATAGCGGGAGATCGTATGAGCAGTTCTTC.

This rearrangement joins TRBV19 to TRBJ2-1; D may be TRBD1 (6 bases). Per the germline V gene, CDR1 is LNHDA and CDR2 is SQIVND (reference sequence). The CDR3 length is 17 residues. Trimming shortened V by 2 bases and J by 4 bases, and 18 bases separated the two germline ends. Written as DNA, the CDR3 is TGTGCCAGTAGTATAAGTAGGGGGATCCCGACTTACAATGAGCAGTTCTTC. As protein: CASSISRGIPTYNEQFF.

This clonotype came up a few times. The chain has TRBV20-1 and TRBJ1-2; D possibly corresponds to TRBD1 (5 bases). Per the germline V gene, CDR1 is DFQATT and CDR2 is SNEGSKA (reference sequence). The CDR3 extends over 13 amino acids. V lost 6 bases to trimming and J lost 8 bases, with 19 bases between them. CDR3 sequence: CSALAGSGDGYTF. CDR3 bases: TGCAGTGCCCTGGCAGGGAGCGGGGACGGCTACACCTTC.

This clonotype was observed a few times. CDR3 DNA: TGTGCCAGCAGTGACTCGCAGGGGAGCACAGATACGCAGTATTTT. This codes for CASSDSQGSTDTQYF. The chain carries TRBV6-4 and TRBJ2-3; D possibly corresponds to TRBD1 (6 bases). CDR3 length equals 15 residues. The germline CDR1 and CDR2 sequences are MRHNA and SNTAGT. The V and J ends lost 0 bases and 0 bases respectively, with 7 bases between them.

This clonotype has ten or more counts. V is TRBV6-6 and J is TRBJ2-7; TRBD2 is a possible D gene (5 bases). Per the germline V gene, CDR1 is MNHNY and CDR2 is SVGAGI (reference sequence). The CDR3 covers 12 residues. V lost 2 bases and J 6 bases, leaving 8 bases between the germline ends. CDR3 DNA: TGTGCCAGCAGTTACCTAGCTGGCGAGCAGTACTTC. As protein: CASSYLAGEQYF.

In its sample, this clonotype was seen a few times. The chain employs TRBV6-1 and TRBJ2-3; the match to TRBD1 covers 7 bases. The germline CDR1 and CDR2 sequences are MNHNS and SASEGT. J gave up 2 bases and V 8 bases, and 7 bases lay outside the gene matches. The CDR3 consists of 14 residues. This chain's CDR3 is CASGVQGYTDTQYF. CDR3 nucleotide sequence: TGTGCCAGCGGGGTACAGGGGTACACAGATACGCAGTATTTT.

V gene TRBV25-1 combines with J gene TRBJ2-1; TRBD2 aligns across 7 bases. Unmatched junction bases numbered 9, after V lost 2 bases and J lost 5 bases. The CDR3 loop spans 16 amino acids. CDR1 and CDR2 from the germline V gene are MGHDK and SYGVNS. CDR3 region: CASSEGRGLIHNEQFF. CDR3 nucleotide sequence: TGTGCCAGCAGTGAAGGGAGGGGACTAATTCACAATGAGCAGTTCTTC.

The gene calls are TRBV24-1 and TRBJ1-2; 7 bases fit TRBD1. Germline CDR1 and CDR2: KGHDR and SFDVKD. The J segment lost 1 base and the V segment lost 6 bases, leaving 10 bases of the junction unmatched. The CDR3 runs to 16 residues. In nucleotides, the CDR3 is TGTGCCACCAGTCCCTCGGGACAGCCTCGTAACTATGGCTACACCTTC. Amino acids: CATSPSGQPRNYGYTF.